The 20 T cell receptor beta chains below all came from one sample that was sequenced in a study of metastatic and nonmetastatic thyroid tumors. Prior to thyroid surgery, none of the patients had received any treatment. With MiXCR, TCRdb called clones anew from the PCR reads. This sample has fewer than 35,000 clones, with 10% to 11% found just once. Sequenced material: blood. The source is a female donor with papillary thyroid cancer or a benign thyroid nodule (not recorded which). Some clones in this sample may be carry-over from other donors' samples.

This clone is deemed medium-sized. The chain employs TRBV12-3 or TRBV12-4 and TRBJ2-3; 7 nucleotides align to TRBD2. The CDR3 runs 14 residues. Losses at the gene ends were 8 bases for V and 3 bases for J; bases not matched to a gene: 8. The CDR3 DNA sequence: TGTGCCAGCCTTAGGGCGGGGGAGACAGATACGCAGTATTTT. This codes for CASLRAGETDTQYF.

This clone was counted at least ten times. This sequence joins TRBV19 and TRBJ1-1; 8 positions match TRBD1. The CDR3 covers 15 residues. V trimming: 3 bases; J trimming: 1 base; junction bases outside the gene matches: 4. From germline, CDR1 is LNHDA and CDR2 SQIVND (reference sequence). The CDR3 region is CASSMSGTGNTEAFF. The CDR3, as DNA: TGTGCCAGTAGTATGTCCGGGACAGGGAACACTGAAGCTTTCTTT. The complete variable domain, with remaining parts taken from reference TRBV19 and TRBJ1-1, reads DGGITQSPKYLFRKEGQNVTLSCEQNLNHDAMYWYRQDPGQGLRLIYYSQIVNDFQKGDIAEGYSVSREKKESFPLTVTSAQKNPTAFYLCASSMSGTGNTEAFFGQGTRLTVV.

This clone was recorded many times. The chain uses TRBV12-3 or TRBV12-4 and TRBJ1-4; 7 bases map to TRBD1. The CDR3 covers 16 residues. V was clipped by 1 base and J by 8 bases; unmatched bases: 10. In DNA form, the CDR3 reads TGTGCCAGCAGTTTAGAGGGGGCAGTCACCAGGGAAAAACTGTTTTTT. This codes for CASSLEGAVTREKLFF.

This clone has ten or more counts. This rearrangement joins TRBV7-2 to TRBJ2-3; TRBD2 aligns across 11 bases. Germline CDR1 SGHTA, CDR2 FQGNSA. V gave up 4 bases and J gave up 5 bases; unmatched junction bases: 2. CDR3 length: 14 residues. The CDR3 loop is CASSSGLAEDTQYF. The CDR3 DNA follows: TGTGCCAGCAGCTCGGGACTAGCGGAAGATACGCAGTATTTT.

This clone has a count of ten or more. The chain carries TRBV30 and TRBJ1-1; D is ambiguous. Germline V gene data show CDR1 as GTSNPN and CDR2 as SVGIG (reference sequence). There are 13 residues in the CDR3. V lost 2 bases and J lost 5, with 12 bases in between. CDR3 in amino acids: CAWSSEFLTEAFF. CDR3 DNA: TGTGCCTGGAGTTCCGAATTTCTGACTGAAGCTTTCTTT.

J is TRBJ1-5 and V is TRBV3-1; D call uncertain. Germline CDR1 is LGHDT and CDR2 is YNNKEL (reference sequence). Trimming pared 3 bases from V and 3 bases from J, leaving 15 bases between. The CDR3 sequence is 16 residues long. The chain's CDR3 is CASSHSQSGDNQPQHF. The CDR3 nucleotides are TGTGCCAGCAGCCACTCGCAGTCTGGGGACAATCAGCCCCAGCATTTT.

This clone was observed many times. V is TRBV27 and J is TRBJ1-1; D unclear. CDR1 is MNHEY, CDR2 SMNVEV, per germline (reference sequence). The CDR3 extends over 13 amino acids. V shed 5 bases and J shed 7 bases, with 14 bases lying between them. The CDR3 reads CASSKLQGFEAFF. CDR3 sequence (DNA): TGTGCCAGCAGTAAACTTCAAGGTTTTGAAGCTTTCTTT.

This clone was detected only a few times. This rearrangement joins TRBV28 to TRBJ2-7, with D perhaps matching TRBD1 or TRBD2 (5 bases each). Trimming pared 3 bases from V and 6 bases from J, leaving 15 bases between. From germline, CDR1 is MDHEN and CDR2 SYDVKM. The CDR3 totals 14 residues. CDR3 DNA sequence: TGTGCCAGCAGTTTTAGAATGAGGGGACGCGAGCAGTACTTC. Its protein product is CASSFRMRGREQYF.

The table lists this clone with many counts. The chain joins TRBV20-1 to TRBJ1-4, with D unresolved. This CDR3 is built from 11 residues. Germline V CDR1 and CDR2: DFQATT, SNEGSKA (reference sequence). V was shortened by 5 bases and J by 5 bases, with 6 bases between the two germline ends. In DNA, the CDR3 is TGCAGTGCTCCCGCCAATGAAAAACTGTTTTTT. Amino acids: CSAPANEKLFF.

This clone was counted ten times or more. A read error may explain this, as a much larger clone is one base away. V and J are TRBV6-1 and TRBJ2-7; 8 nucleotides agree with TRBD2. Trimming removed 6 bases from V and 1 base from J; junction bases left unmatched: 8. The CDR3 runs 15 residues. CDR1 and CDR2 from the germline V gene are MNHNS and SASEGT. Here the CDR3 DNA reads TGTGCCAGCAGGGGGTCTAGCGGGCGTTCCTACGAGCAGTACTTC. Translation gives CASRGSSGRSYEQYF.

V is TRBV6-2 or TRBV6-3 and J is TRBJ1-1; 7 bases align to TRBD1. The CDR3 extends over 15 amino acids. Germline CDR1 reads MNHEY; CDR2 reads SVGEGT. V lost 10 bases, J lost 2 bases, and 13 bases stayed unmatched. The CDR3 DNA follows: TGTGCCATCACCAGGGTTAGGGGGCTAAACACTGAAGCTTTCTTT. Its translation is CAITRVRGLNTEAFF.

This clone showed up many times. The V and J genes are TRBV18 and TRBJ1-4; D is undetermined. Trimming cost V 3 bases and J 0 bases, with 5 bases left between them. Looked up from germline, CDR1 is KGHSH and CDR2 is LQKENI. There are 14 residues in the CDR3. The CDR3 loop reads CASSPGTTNEKLFF. The CDR3 DNA is TGTGCCAGCTCACCGGGGACAACTAATGAAAAACTGTTTTTT. The complete variable domain, with remaining parts taken from reference TRBV18 and TRBJ1-4, reads NAGVMQNPRHLVRRRGQEARLRCSPMKGHSHVYWYRQLPEEGLKFMVYLQKENIIDESGMPKERFSAEFPKEGPSILRIQQVVRGDSAAYFCASSPGTTNEKLFFGSGTQLSVL.

The V gene is TRBV3-1, the J gene TRBJ2-2; 7 nucleotides match TRBD2. Germline-derived CDR1 and CDR2 are LGHDT and YNNKEL (reference sequence). This CDR3 is 15 amino acids long. The V and J ends lost 8 bases and 1 base, in that order; junction bases with no gene match: 7. The CDR3 bases are TGTGCCAGCTCGGTCTCGGGGGGGAACACCGGGGAGCTGTTTTTT. Translating it yields CASSVSGGNTGELFF.

This clone was seen ten or more times. The V gene is TRBV20-1, the J gene TRBJ2-3, with TRBD1 identical over 11 bases. The junction had 17 bases not matched to a gene; V was cut back by 6 bases and J by 3 bases. Germline CDR1 is DFQATT and CDR2 is SNEGSKA (reference sequence). The CDR3 runs to 18 residues. In DNA form, the CDR3 reads TGCAGTGCGACCCCTAGGGGCACGAGGGACAGGGGGACAGATACGCAGTATTTT. Amino acids: CSATPRGTRDRGTDTQYF.

This clone has more than one count but fewer than ten. The chain employs TRBV24-1 and TRBJ2-7; D ambiguous. Germline loops: CDR1 KGHDR, CDR2 SFDVKD. This CDR3 is 15 amino acids long. Trimming shortened V by 1 base and J by 0 bases, and 9 bases separated the two germline ends. The CDR3 bases are TGTGCCACCAGTGATTTTCGGGCAGGCTCCTACGAGCAGTACTTC. Its protein product is CATSDFRAGSYEQYF.

This clone has at least ten counts. The chain uses TRBV27 and TRBJ1-5; D is ambiguous. Trimming stripped 3 bases from V and 0 bases from J, with 6 bases between. The CDR3 covers 14 residues. Germline V lookup: CDR1 MNHEY, CDR2 SMNVEV (reference sequence). In DNA form, the CDR3 reads TGTGCCAGCAGTTTCCAGTATAGCAATCAGCCCCAGCATTTT. Protein product: CASSFQYSNQPQHF.

This clone was recorded at least ten times. V gene TRBV4-1 combines with J gene TRBJ2-5; a possible D gene is TRBD1 (7 bases). Germline CDR1 is MGHRA and CDR2 is YSYEKL. The CDR3 is 15 amino acids. V lost 4 bases and J lost 5, with 17 bases in between. CDR3 loop: CASSRGDSDVETQYF. The CDR3 nucleotides are TGCGCCAGCAGCCGCGGGGACAGTGATGTGGAGACCCAGTACTTC.

Ten or more counts support this clone. V usage is TRBV3-1 and J usage is TRBJ2-3, with 10 bases that match TRBD1. V was pared by 0 bases and J by 5 bases, with 8 bases of the junction left unmatched. Germline V gene sequence: CDR1 LGHDT, CDR2 YNNKEL (reference sequence). CDR3 length equals 17 residues. The chain's CDR3 is CASSQDLPGQGKDTQYF. The CDR3 DNA sequence: TGTGCCAGCAGCCAAGATCTTCCGGGACAGGGGAAAGATACGCAGTATTTT.

The chain is built from TRBV10-3 and TRBJ1-1; D unresolved. This CDR3 contains 12 residues. V lost 4 bases to trimming and J lost 8 bases, with 11 bases between them. Germline loops: CDR1 ENHRY, CDR2 SYGVKD. CDR3 region: CAISVDGTEAFF. CDR3 sequence (DNA): TGTGCCATCAGTGTAGATGGCACCGAAGCTTTCTTT.

In its sample, this clone was seen a few times. This rearrangement joins TRBV5-1 to TRBJ2-2; 8 nucleotides line up with TRBD1. CDR3 size: 19 residues. V dropped 1 base and J dropped 5; count of bases not matched to a gene: 16. The germline CDR1 and CDR2 sequences are SGHRS and YFSETQ. The chain's CDR3 is CASSLTTLGAGGTTGELFF. The DNA of the CDR3 is TGCGCCAGCAGCTTGACCACCCTCGGGGCAGGGGGCACAACCGGGGAGCTGTTTTTT.